One and the same sample provided the 25 T cell receptor beta chains below, sequenced in a study of regulatory and conventional T cells in RAG deficiency. Conventional CD4+ T cells were sorted from blood as CD25-low CD127-high cells. Generated by immunoSEQ multiplex PCR, the TCRdb table keeps only in-frame clones and is missing some. This sample has more than 35,000 clones, with about 87% found just once. Another study also made use of these data, one on regulatory T cells. That publication notes: The PCR used 52 TRBV and 13 TRBJ primers.

The sequenced sample was CD4+ effector T cells sorted from blood. Every receptor here comes from a human donor in good health.

The chain is built from TRBV7-2 and TRBJ2-3; D call uncertain. Germline V lookup: CDR1 SGHTA, CDR2 FQGNSA. Trimming removed 5 bases from V and 0 bases from J, with 15 bases in between. The CDR3 totals 16 residues. CDR3 protein: CASSPHSLTSTDTQYF. Here the CDR3 DNA reads TGTGCCAGCAGCCCACATAGCTTAACTAGCACAGATACGCAGTATTTT.

The rearrangement uses TRBV10-3 and TRBJ2-7, with 9 bases fitting TRBD1. This CDR3 region has 17 residues. J lost 0 bases, V lost 3 bases, and 9 bases had no gene match. In germline, CDR1 is ENHRY, CDR2 SYGVKD. The CDR3 protein is CAISERTGATSSYEQYF. In nucleotides, the CDR3 is TGTGCCATCAGTGAAAGGACAGGGGCGACAAGCTCCTACGAGCAGTACTTC.

V usage is TRBV7-3 and J usage is TRBJ1-5; D gene uncertain. Germline V CDR1 and CDR2: SGHTA, FQGTGA. Trimming pared 5 bases from V and 5 bases from J, leaving 16 bases between. The CDR3 spans 15 residues. This CDR3 reads CASSPGDVGHQPQHF. CDR3 bases: TGTGCCAGCAGCCCCGGCGACGTCGGTCATCAGCCCCAGCATTTT.

The rearrangement links TRBV15 to TRBJ2-3; TRBD2 matches at 11 bases. CDR3 length: 18 amino acids. Germline V lookup: CDR1 LNHNV, CDR2 YYDKDF (reference sequence). Trimming at V came to 0 bases and at J to 1 base, leaving 6 bases not matched to a gene. The CDR3 region is CATSRDTSGSKGTDTQYF. CDR3 bases: TGTGCCACCAGCAGAGACACTAGCGGGAGTAAGGGCACAGATACGCAGTATTTT.

This clone has a handful of counts. The chain is built from TRBV7-9 and TRBJ2-7; possible D gene TRBD2, 5 bases. CDR1 is SEHNR and CDR2 is FQNEAQ in the germline V gene (reference sequence). Trimming removed 4 bases from V and 6 bases from J, with 10 bases in between. The CDR3 sequence is 12 residues long. This CDR3 is CASSSGRGEQYF. The CDR3 DNA reads as TGTGCCAGCAGCTCTGGACGGGGCGAGCAGTACTTC.

V is TRBV19 and J is TRBJ2-3, with D perhaps given as TRBD1 or TRBD2 (5 bases each). CDR1 is LNHDA and CDR2 is SQIVND in the germline V gene (reference sequence). The V end lost 5 bases, the J end lost 0 bases, and 12 bases lay between the germline ends. The CDR3 is made up of 15 amino acids. The CDR3 is CASSSTWGSTDTQYF. CDR3 DNA: TGTGCCAGTAGTTCCACGTGGGGGAGCACAGATACGCAGTATTTT.

In its sample, this clone was seen once. This chain links TRBV21-1 with TRBJ1-4; the D call TRBD1 from the table was never checked on the DNA. TRBV21-1 is reported as a pseudogene. The CDR3 covers 21 residues. Here the CDR3 reads CASSKFIKLDKLIATNEKLFF. DNA for the CDR3: TGTGCCAGCAGCAAATTCATTAAGTTGGACAAGTTAATTGCAACTAATGAAAAACTGTTTTTT.

The V call is TRBV18, the J call TRBJ1-1; D is uncertain. The CDR3 covers 14 residues. V was cut by 6 bases and J by 0 bases, with 11 bases left in between. Germline CDR1 KGHSH, CDR2 LQKENI. CDR3 amino acids: CASSSGRLNTEAFF. CDR3 sequence (DNA): TGTGCCAGCTCCTCGGGCCGATTGAACACTGAAGCTTTCTTT.

The gene calls are TRBV6-1 and TRBJ1-3; D unclear. Germline V gives CDR1 MNHNS, CDR2 SASEGT. V lost 0 bases to trimming and J lost 3 bases, with 6 bases between them. This CDR3 region has 14 residues. CDR3 loop: CASSEAGSGNTIYF. Here the CDR3 DNA reads TGTGCCAGCAGTGAAGCAGGGAGTGGAAACACCATATATTTT.

This chain joins TRBV7-9 and TRBJ1-5, with D possibly matching TRBD1 (5 bases). CDR1 SEHNR and CDR2 FQNEAQ come from the germline V gene (reference sequence). The CDR3 has 14 residues. V shed 5 bases and J shed 6 bases, with 14 bases lying between them. CDR3 nucleotides: TGTGCCAGCAGCCGGGGCCAGGGAACTCAGCCCCAGCATTTT. As protein: CASSRGQGTQPQHF.

The rearrangement joins TRBV11-2 to TRBJ2-2; D is undetermined. The CDR3 contains 15 residues. The germline gives CDR1 SGHAT, CDR2 FQNNGV. The germline V and J ends were trimmed by 6 bases and 5 bases, with 16 bases remaining between them. For the CDR3, the DNA is TGTGCCAGCAGGGCGCCATTCAGGAAGACCGGGGAGCTGTTTTTT. Translated: CASRAPFRKTGELFF.

CDR3 DNA: TGTGCCAGCAGCACTGGGCGGATTCCGGGGACCGAGGGTGAAAAACTGTTTTTT. Its translation is CASSTGRIPGTEGEKLFF. This chain joins TRBV5-8 and TRBJ1-4; TRBD1 might be the D (5 bases). Trimming shortened V by 4 bases and J by 7 bases, and 26 bases separated the two germline ends. Germline V gives CDR1 SGHTS, CDR2 YDEGEE. This CDR3 has 18 amino acids.

This clone has just a few counts. The chain employs TRBV29-1 and TRBJ1-1, with D uncertain. This CDR3 has 11 amino acids. Trimming pared 8 bases from V and 1 base from J, leaving 8 bases between. Germline lookup yields CDR1 SQVTM and CDR2 ANQGSEA. DNA of the CDR3: TGCAGCTCCGGGAGGAACACTGAAGCTTTCTTT. Protein: CSSGRNTEAFF.

The V call is TRBV4-2, the J call TRBJ2-3; D call uncertain. This CDR3 region has 13 residues. The V end was cut by 4 bases, the J end by 2 bases, with 7 bases between. The germline CDR1 and CDR2 sequences are LGHNA and YNFKEQ. The CDR3 nucleotides read TGTGCCAGCAGCCCCCGTGACACAGATACGCAGTATTTT. This encodes CASSPRDTDTQYF.

This clone was observed a single time. The V call is TRBV18, the J call TRBJ2-3; 8 bases are a match to TRBD1. Germline loops: CDR1 KGHSH, CDR2 LQKENI. The trim removed 4 bases at V and 6 bases at J, leaving 6 bases unmatched. The CDR3 covers 14 residues. CDR3 loop: CASSLDRVRDTQYF. The CDR3 coding sequence is TGTGCCAGCTCACTGGACAGGGTACGGGATACGCAGTATTTT. Looking up the rest from reference TRBV18 and TRBJ2-3 gives the full variable domain: NAGVMQNPRHLVRRRGQEARLRCSPMKGHSHVYWYRQLPEEGLKFMVYLQKENIIDESGMPKERFSAEFPKEGPSILRIQQVVRGDSAAYFCASSLDRVRDTQYFGPGTRLTVL.

V and J are TRBV5-1 and TRBJ2-3; weak D call: TRBD1 (6 bases). Germline-derived CDR1 and CDR2 are SGHRS and YFSETQ. V was shortened by 5 bases and J by 5 bases, with 18 bases between the two germline ends. The CDR3 runs to 15 residues. CDR3 loop: CASRRVVLQGDTQYF. DNA for the CDR3: TGCGCCAGCAGAAGGGTTGTTCTACAGGGAGATACGCAGTATTTT.

In nucleotides, the CDR3 is TGTGCCAGCAGTTTATACGGGGGTAAAGCTTTCTTT. It yields the protein CASSLYGGKAFF. V gene TRBV28 combines with J gene TRBJ1-1, with a possible D match to TRBD1 (5 bases). V shed 1 base and J shed 9 bases, with 9 bases lying between them. CDR3 length: 12 amino acids. Germline assignment: CDR1 MDHEN and CDR2 SYDVKM.

The CDR3 loop is CASSLGTSGRGSQETQYF. The CDR3 DNA reads as TGTGCCAGCAGTTTGGGGACTAGCGGGAGGGGGAGCCAAGAGACCCAGTACTTC. The gene calls are TRBV27 and TRBJ2-5; 16 bases agree with TRBD2. Germline V gene lookup returns CDR1 MNHEY and CDR2 SMNVEV (reference sequence). The CDR3 is made up of 18 amino acids. J lost 1 base, V lost 3 bases, and 5 bases had no gene match.

This clone was found once. This sample also contains other DNA sequences that code for the same CDR3. J is TRBJ2-4 and V is TRBV2; 7 bases are a match to TRBD1. Looked up from germline, CDR1 is SNHLY and CDR2 is FYNNEI. The trim removed 6 bases at V and 0 bases at J, leaving 5 bases unmatched. CDR3 length: 15 residues. The CDR3 region has the DNA TGTGCCAGCAGGGGGACAGTTCTAGCCAAAAACATTCAGTACTTC. This codes for CASRGTVLAKNIQYF.

The V call is TRBV5-1, the J call TRBJ2-7; 10 nucleotides agree with TRBD2. The CDR3 contains 16 residues. Germline loops: CDR1 SGHRS, CDR2 YFSETQ. V trimming: 4 bases; J trimming: 1 base; junction bases outside the gene matches: 8. DNA of the CDR3: TGCGCCAGCAGCCTGACTCGAGCGGGAGGGTCCTACGAGCAGTACTTC. Residues: CASSLTRAGGSYEQYF.

This chain connects TRBV18 to TRBJ2-1, with TRBD1 matching over 7 bases. Germline V gene lookup returns CDR1 KGHSH and CDR2 LQKENI. J was trimmed by 2 bases and V by 6 bases; bases with no gene match: 10. The CDR3 is made up of 16 amino acids. The CDR3 loop reads CASSSLGQEAYNEQFF. The CDR3 DNA sequence: TGTGCCAGCTCTTCCCTAGGACAGGAAGCCTACAATGAGCAGTTCTTC.

This clone has a single count. J is TRBJ1-5 and V is TRBV6-1, with D perhaps TRBD1 (5 bases). Germline V gene lookup returns CDR1 MNHNS and CDR2 SASEGT. This CDR3 is built from 15 residues. V was pared by 6 bases and J by 0 bases, with 12 bases between. CDR3 DNA sequence: TGTGCCAGCAGCCTCGGGGGGAGTAGCAATCAGCCCCAGCATTTT. This encodes CASSLGGSSNQPQHF.

The chain recombines TRBV27 with TRBJ2-5; 12 positions match TRBD2. The CDR3 is 15 amino acids. After removal of 6 bases from V and 4 bases from J, the junction contained 6 bases not matched to a gene. Germline loops: CDR1 MNHEY, CDR2 SMNVEV (reference sequence). The CDR3 loop is CASRASGGAAETQYF. For the CDR3, the DNA is TGTGCCAGCAGGGCTAGCGGGGGGGCTGCAGAGACCCAGTACTTC.

The chain joins TRBV7-9 to TRBJ1-1; no clear D gene. CDR1 and CDR2 (germline): SEHNR, FQNEAQ (reference sequence). V gave up 1 base and J gave up 5 bases, with 8 bases separating them. This CDR3 has 13 residues. CDR3 sequence reads: CASSLVGETEAFF. CDR3 sequence (DNA): TGTGCCAGCAGCTTAGTCGGGGAAACTGAAGCTTTCTTT.

The chain joins TRBV11-3 to TRBJ1-2; the D gene is possibly TRBD1 (6 bases). The germline gives CDR1 SGHNT, CDR2 YENEEA. Trimming cost V 3 bases and J 7 bases, with 12 bases left between them. CDR3 length: 13 residues. Here the CDR3 reads CASSFQGFGGYTF. The CDR3 nucleotides read TGTGCCAGCAGCTTTCAGGGGTTCGGTGGCTACACCTTC. Supplemented by reference TRBV11-3 and TRBJ1-2, the full variable domain reads EAGVVQSPRYKIIEKKQPVAFWCNPISGHNTLYWYLQNLGQGPELLIRYENEEAVDDSQLPKDRFSAERLKGVDSTLKIQPAELGDSAVYLCASSFQGFGGYTFGSGTRLTVV.